The entry that follows covers one T cell receptor beta chain sequence. This entry is derived from a study of blood T cell repertoires in COVID-19. Study details: Both acute and convalescent COVID-19 samples were obtained from the United States, Italy and Spain. T cells, B-cell-depleted T cells, or PBMCs provided the cDNA or gDNA that served as material.

Seattle patients were enrolled during active infection and followed longitudinally. How the authors handled the data: Amplification from reference gene primers served as the basis for estimated nucleated cell counts. TCRdb's table, derived via immunoSEQ multiplex PCR, lists solely in-frame clones and lacks some. V and J calls and clone size are copied from that table; D and trimming were computed from the DNA. The top ten clones hold 15% to 25% of a sample with some 60,000 clones, about three quarters of them seen once. CDR1 SGDLS and CDR2 YYNGEE come from the germline V gene. The CDR3 has 17 residues. V was pared by 2 bases and J by 6 bases, with 20 bases between.

This rearrangement joins TRBV9 to TRBJ2-2, with D possibly TRBD1 on 5 matching bases. This TCR derives from a man aged 25 to 45 with COVID-19, enrolled during active disease. The sequenced sample was peripheral blood. As DNA, the CDR3 is TGTGCCAGCAGCGTGCTTGAAGGGGTTAGGTTCGCCGGGGAGCTGTTTTTT. It translates to CASSVLEGVRFAGELFF.